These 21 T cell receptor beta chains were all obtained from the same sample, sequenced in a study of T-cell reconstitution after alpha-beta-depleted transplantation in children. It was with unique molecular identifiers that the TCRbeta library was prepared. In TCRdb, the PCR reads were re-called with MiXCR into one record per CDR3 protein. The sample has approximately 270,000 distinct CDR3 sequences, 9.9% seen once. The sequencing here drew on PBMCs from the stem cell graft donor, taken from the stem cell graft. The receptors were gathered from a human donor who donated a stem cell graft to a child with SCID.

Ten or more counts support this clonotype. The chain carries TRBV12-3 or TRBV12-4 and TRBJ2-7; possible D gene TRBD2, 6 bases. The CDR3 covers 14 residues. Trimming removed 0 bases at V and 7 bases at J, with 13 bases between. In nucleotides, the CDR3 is TGTGCCAGCAGTTTAGCGATGGGAGGCGGGGAGCAGTACTTC. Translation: CASSLAMGGGEQYF.

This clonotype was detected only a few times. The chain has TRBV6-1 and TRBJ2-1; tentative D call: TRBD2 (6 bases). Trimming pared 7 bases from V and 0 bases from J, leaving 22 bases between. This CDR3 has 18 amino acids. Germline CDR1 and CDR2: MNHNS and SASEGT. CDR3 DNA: TGTGCCAGCACTCAGGAGCGCGACGCGGGGAGCTCCTACAATGAGCAGTTCTTC. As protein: CASTQERDAGSSYNEQFF.

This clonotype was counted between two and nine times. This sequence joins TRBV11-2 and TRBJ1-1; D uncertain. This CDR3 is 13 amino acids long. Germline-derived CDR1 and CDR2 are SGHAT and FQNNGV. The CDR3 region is CAILRGRNTEAFF. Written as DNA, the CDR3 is TGTGCGATCCTCCGGGGAAGGAACACTGAAGCTTTCTTT.

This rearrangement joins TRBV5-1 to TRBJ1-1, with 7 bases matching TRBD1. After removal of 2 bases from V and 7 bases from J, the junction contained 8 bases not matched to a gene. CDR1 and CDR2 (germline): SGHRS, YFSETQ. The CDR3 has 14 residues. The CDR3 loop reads CASSLRQGGSEAFF. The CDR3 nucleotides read TGCGCCAGCAGCTTAAGACAGGGTGGCAGTGAAGCTTTCTTT.

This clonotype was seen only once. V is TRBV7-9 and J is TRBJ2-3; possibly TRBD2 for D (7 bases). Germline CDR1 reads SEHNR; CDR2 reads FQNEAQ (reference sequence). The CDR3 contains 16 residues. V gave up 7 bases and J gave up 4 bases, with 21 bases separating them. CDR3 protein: CASTLSLGGAPDTQYF. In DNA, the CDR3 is TGTGCCAGCACCCTCAGTTTAGGGGGGGCCCCAGATACGCAGTATTTT.

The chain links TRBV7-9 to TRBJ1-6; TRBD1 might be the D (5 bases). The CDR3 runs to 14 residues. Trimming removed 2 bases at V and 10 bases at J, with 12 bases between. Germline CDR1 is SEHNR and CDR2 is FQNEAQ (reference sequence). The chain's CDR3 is CASSLIGGASPLHF. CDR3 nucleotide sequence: TGTGCCAGCAGCTTAATCGGCGGGGCCTCACCCCTCCACTTT.

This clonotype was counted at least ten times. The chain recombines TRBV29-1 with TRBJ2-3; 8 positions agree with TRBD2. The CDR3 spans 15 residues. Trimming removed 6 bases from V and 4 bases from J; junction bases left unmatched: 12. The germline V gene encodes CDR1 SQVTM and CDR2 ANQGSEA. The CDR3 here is CSVPPVAGRADTQYF. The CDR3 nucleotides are TGCAGCGTCCCCCCCGTAGCGGGGAGGGCAGATACGCAGTATTTT.

The CDR3 loop is CASSLKGTGGVNGYTF. CDR3 sequence (DNA): TGTGCCAGCAGCTTAAAAGGGACAGGGGGCGTGAATGGCTACACCTTC. The chain carries TRBV7-3 and TRBJ1-2, with 12 bases aligning to TRBD1. From germline, CDR1 is SGHTA and CDR2 FQGTGA. V dropped 1 base and J dropped 6; count of bases not matched to a gene: 6. This CDR3 has 16 residues.

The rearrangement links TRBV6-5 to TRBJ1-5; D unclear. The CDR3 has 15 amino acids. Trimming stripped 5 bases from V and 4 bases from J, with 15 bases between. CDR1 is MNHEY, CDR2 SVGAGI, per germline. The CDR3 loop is CASSRLLGFNQPQHF. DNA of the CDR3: TGTGCCAGCAGTCGGCTTTTGGGGTTTAATCAGCCCCAGCATTTT.

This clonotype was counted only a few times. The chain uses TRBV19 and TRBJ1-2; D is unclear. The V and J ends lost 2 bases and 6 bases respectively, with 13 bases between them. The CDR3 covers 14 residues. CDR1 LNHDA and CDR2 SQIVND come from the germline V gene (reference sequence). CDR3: CASSIRGPPDGYTF. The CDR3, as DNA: TGTGCCAGTAGTATAAGAGGCCCTCCGGATGGCTACACCTTC.

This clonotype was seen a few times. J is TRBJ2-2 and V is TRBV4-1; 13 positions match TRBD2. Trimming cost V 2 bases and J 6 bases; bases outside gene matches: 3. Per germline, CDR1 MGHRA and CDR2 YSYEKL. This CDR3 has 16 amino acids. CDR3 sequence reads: CASSQLLAGGPGELFF. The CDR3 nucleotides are TGCGCCAGCAGCCAACTACTAGCGGGGGGGCCCGGGGAGCTGTTTTTT.

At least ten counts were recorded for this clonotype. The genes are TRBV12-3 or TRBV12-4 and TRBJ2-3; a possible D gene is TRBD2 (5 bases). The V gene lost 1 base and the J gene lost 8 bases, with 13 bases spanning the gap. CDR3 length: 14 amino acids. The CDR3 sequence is CASSLETGKITQYF. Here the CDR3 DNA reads TGTGCCAGCAGTTTAGAAACGGGGAAGATTACGCAGTATTTT.

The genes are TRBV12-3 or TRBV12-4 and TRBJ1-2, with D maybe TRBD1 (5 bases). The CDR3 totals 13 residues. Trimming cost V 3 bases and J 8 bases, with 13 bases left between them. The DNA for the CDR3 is TGTGCCAGCAGTTTTTCCAGGGTGGGAGGCTACACCTTC. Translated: CASSFSRVGGYTF.

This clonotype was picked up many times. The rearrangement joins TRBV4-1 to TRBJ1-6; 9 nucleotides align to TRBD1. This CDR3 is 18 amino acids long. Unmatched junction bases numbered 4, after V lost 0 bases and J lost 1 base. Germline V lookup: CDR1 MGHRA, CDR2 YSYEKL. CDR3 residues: CASSQDMGQGSYNSPLHF. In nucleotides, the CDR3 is TGCGCCAGCAGCCAAGATATGGGACAGGGTTCCTATAATTCACCCCTCCACTTT.

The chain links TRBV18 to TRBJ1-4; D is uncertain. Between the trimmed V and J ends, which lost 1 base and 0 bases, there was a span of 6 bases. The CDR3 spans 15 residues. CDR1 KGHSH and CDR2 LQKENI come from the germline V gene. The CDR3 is CASSPQGTTNEKLFF. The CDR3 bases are TGTGCCAGCTCACCACAGGGTACAACTAATGAAAAACTGTTTTTT.

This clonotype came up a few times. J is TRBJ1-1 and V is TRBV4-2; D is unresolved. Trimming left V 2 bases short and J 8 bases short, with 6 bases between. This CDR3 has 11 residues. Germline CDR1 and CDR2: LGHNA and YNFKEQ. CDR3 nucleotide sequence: TGTGCCAGCAGCCAACTAGGAGAAGCTTTCTTT. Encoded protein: CASSQLGEAFF.

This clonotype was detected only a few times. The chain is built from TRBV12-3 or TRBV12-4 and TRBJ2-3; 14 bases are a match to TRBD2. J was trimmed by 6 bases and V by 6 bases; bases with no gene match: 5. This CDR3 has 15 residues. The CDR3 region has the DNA TGTGCCAGCAGAAGACTAGCGGGGGGGCCGGATACGCAGTATTTT. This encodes CASRRLAGGPDTQYF.

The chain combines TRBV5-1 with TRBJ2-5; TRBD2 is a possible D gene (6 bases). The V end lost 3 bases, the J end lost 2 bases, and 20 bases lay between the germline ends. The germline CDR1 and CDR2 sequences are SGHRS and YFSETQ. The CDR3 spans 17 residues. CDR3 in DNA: TGCGCCAGCAGCTCGGGGATCCTTGCAGGGACTCAAGAGACCCAGTACTTC. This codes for CASSSGILAGTQETQYF.

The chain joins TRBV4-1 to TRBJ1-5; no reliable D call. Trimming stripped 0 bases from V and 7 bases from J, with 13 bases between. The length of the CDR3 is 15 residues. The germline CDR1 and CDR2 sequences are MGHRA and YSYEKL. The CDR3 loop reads CASSQERGLRQPQHF. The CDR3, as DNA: TGCGCCAGCAGCCAAGAAAGAGGGTTGAGGCAGCCCCAGCATTTT.

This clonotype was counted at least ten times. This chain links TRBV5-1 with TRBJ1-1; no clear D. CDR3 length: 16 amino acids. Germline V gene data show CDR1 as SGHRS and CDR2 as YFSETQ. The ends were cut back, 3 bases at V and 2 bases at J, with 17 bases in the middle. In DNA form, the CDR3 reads TGCGCCAGCAGCTCGAGTAAATCGGGAATAAACACTGAAGCTTTCTTT. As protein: CASSSSKSGINTEAFF.

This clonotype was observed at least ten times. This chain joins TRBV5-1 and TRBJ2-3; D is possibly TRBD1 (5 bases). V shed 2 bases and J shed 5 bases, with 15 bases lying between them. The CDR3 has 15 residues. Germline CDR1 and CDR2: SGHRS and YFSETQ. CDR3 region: CASSLQDIRIDTQYF. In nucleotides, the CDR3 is TGCGCCAGCAGCTTACAGGATATTCGGATAGATACGCAGTATTTT.